This is a list of T cell receptor beta chains from one sample in a study of STAT5B mutations in CD4+ large granular lymphocyte leukemia. Assay: immunoSEQ multiplex PCR; the TCRdb copy retains only in-frame clones and omits some. This table holds about 32,000 clones, around three quarters found once. The source material was CD4+ T cells from blood buffy coats. Receptors were obtained from a human donor in good health. The CDR3 runs from the conserved cysteine through the conserved F or W. Each record gives: V gene, clone size, D gene, J gene, CDR3 protein, CDR3 DNA. A D gene is named only where the DNA matches it firmly. Clone size is given for some rows only: seen once, a few or many times, or a class if the clone is expanded.

v_gene: TRBV25-1
abundance: .
d_gene: .
j_gene: TRBJ2-3
CDR3aa: CASNSKGGVDTQYF
CDR3nt: TGTGCCAGCAATTCTAAGGGGGGGGTAGATACGCAGTATTTT

v_gene: TRBV5-1
abundance: few
d_gene: .
j_gene: TRBJ1-3
CDR3aa: CASSMGGSGNTIYF
CDR3nt: TGCGCCAGCAGCATGGGGGGCTCTGGAAACACCATATATTTT

v_gene: TRBV18
abundance: .
d_gene: .
j_gene: TRBJ2-3
CDR3aa: CASSPITASDTQYF
CDR3nt: TGTGCCAGCTCACCCATTACAGCTTCGGATACGCAGTATTTT

v_gene: TRBV6-5
abundance: .
d_gene: TRBD1
j_gene: TRBJ1-2
CDR3aa: CASSRDRPYGYTF
CDR3nt: TGTGCCAGCAGTCGGGACAGGCCTTATGGCTACACCTTC

v_gene: TRBV7-8
abundance: .
d_gene: .
j_gene: TRBJ1-2
CDR3aa: CASSPFRLAPRTRPNYGYTF
CDR3nt: TGTGCCAGCAGCCCCTTTCGACTGGCGCCAAGGACCAGACCCAACTATGGCTACACCTTC

v_gene: TRBV7-2
abundance: .
d_gene: .
j_gene: TRBJ1-2
CDR3aa: CASSLGREGGYTF
CDR3nt: TGTGCCAGCAGCTTGGGCAGGGAGGGTGGCTACACCTTC

v_gene: TRBV7-2
abundance: .
d_gene: .
j_gene: TRBJ2-7
CDR3aa: CASSPGLTYSYEQYF
CDR3nt: TGTGCCAGCAGCCCGGGGCTTACGTACTCCTACGAGCAGTACTTC

v_gene: TRBV6-5
abundance: .
d_gene: .
j_gene: TRBJ2-5
CDR3aa: CASSPPEGTQYF
CDR3nt: TGTGCCAGCAGTCCCCCCGAGGGGACCCAGTACTTC

v_gene: TRBV10-3
abundance: .
d_gene: .
j_gene: TRBJ1-2
CDR3aa: CAISVSPGEGYGYTF
CDR3nt: TGTGCCATCAGTGTTTCCCCAGGGGAAGGCTATGGCTACACCTTC

v_gene: TRBV7-2
abundance: .
d_gene: .
j_gene: TRBJ2-7
CDR3aa: CASSLALTGSGEQYF
CDR3nt: TGTGCCAGCAGCTTGGCCCTCACGGGCTCGGGTGAGCAGTACTTC

v_gene: TRBV5-6
abundance: .
d_gene: TRBD1
j_gene: TRBJ2-2
CDR3aa: CASSGGTGEGTGELFF
CDR3nt: TGTGCCAGCAGCGGGGGGACAGGGGAAGGGACCGGGGAGCTGTTTTTT

v_gene: TRBV7-2
abundance: .
d_gene: .
j_gene: TRBJ1-2
CDR3aa: CASSPRRAQGYTF
CDR3nt: TGTGCCAGCAGCCCCCGCCGGGCGCAGGGCTACACCTTC

v_gene: TRBV5-1
abundance: once
d_gene: .
j_gene: TRBJ2-1
CDR3aa: CASSLTGGEQFF
CDR3nt: TGCGCCAGCAGCCTGACCGGGGGTGAGCAGTTCTTC

v_gene: TRBV6-1
abundance: .
d_gene: TRBD1
j_gene: TRBJ1-6
CDR3aa: CASSGQGGTSPLHF
CDR3nt: TGTGCCAGCAGTGGACAGGGAGGCACTTCACCCCTCCACTTT

v_gene: TRBV11-1
abundance: .
d_gene: .
j_gene: TRBJ2-2
CDR3aa: CASRPRSVLTGELFF
CDR3nt: TGTGCCAGCAGGCCACGGTCCGTACTCACCGGGGAGCTGTTTTTT

v_gene: TRBV5-8
abundance: .
d_gene: .
j_gene: TRBJ2-5
CDR3aa: CASSLERAEETQYF
CDR3nt: TGTGCCAGCAGCTTGGAACGGGCGGAAGAGACCCAGTACTTC

v_gene: TRBV7-2
abundance: .
d_gene: TRBD1
j_gene: TRBJ1-1
CDR3aa: CASSPGGRGTEAFF
CDR3nt: TGTGCCAGCAGCCCCGGGGGCAGGGGGACTGAAGCTTTCTTT

v_gene: TRBV10-1
abundance: .
d_gene: TRBD2
j_gene: TRBJ2-5
CDR3aa: CASSELRGGKTQYF
CDR3nt: TGCGCCAGCAGTGAGCTCCGGGGAGGGAAGACCCAGTACTTC

v_gene: TRBV15
abundance: .
d_gene: TRBD1
j_gene: TRBJ2-5
CDR3aa: CATSRDTGGETQYF
CDR3nt: TGTGCCACCAGCAGAGATACAGGGGGAGAGACCCAGTACTTC

v_gene: TRBV7-9
abundance: medium-sized
d_gene: TRBD2
j_gene: TRBJ2-5
CDR3aa: CASSTLAGVQETQYF
CDR3nt: TGTGCCAGCAGCACACTAGCGGGGGTCCAAGAGACCCAGTACTTC

v_gene: TRBV19
abundance: .
d_gene: TRBD1
j_gene: TRBJ1-1
CDR3aa: CASSLTGGYTEAFF
CDR3nt: TGTGCCAGTAGCCTGACAGGGGGCTACACTGAAGCTTTCTTT

v_gene: TRBV7-2
abundance: .
d_gene: TRBD2
j_gene: TRBJ2-3
CDR3aa: CASSLGLAGGPVDTQYF
CDR3nt: TGTGCCAGCAGCTTAGGACTAGCGGGGGGGCCGGTAGATACGCAGTATTTT

v_gene: TRBV5-1
abundance: .
d_gene: TRBD1
j_gene: TRBJ2-7
CDR3aa: CASSFGQGSSYEQYF
CDR3nt: TGCGCCAGCAGCTTCGGACAGGGGAGCTCCTACGAGCAGTACTTC

v_gene: TRBV21-1
abundance: few
d_gene: .
j_gene: TRBJ2-3
CDR3aa: CASSKHKKSPSTDTQYF
CDR3nt: TGTGCCAGCAGCAAACACAAGAAGAGTCCTAGCACAGATACGCAGTATTTT

v_gene: TRBV5-1
abundance: .
d_gene: TRBD2
j_gene: TRBJ2-7
CDR3aa: CASSRYGTNYEQYF
CDR3nt: TGCGCCAGCAGCAGGTACGGGACTAACTACGAGCAGTACTTC

v_gene: TRBV6-1
abundance: .
d_gene: TRBD2
j_gene: TRBJ2-3
CDR3aa: CAIRTSGPDTQYF
CDR3nt: TGTGCCATTAGGACTAGCGGCCCAGATACGCAGTATTTT

v_gene: TRBV10-3
abundance: .
d_gene: .
j_gene: TRBJ1-3
CDR3aa: CAIKRESGNTIYF
CDR3nt: TGTGCCATCAAGAGGGAATCTGGAAACACCATATATTTT

v_gene: TRBV6-5
abundance: .
d_gene: TRBD2
j_gene: TRBJ2-3
CDR3aa: CASTYSGGATDTQYF
CDR3nt: TGTGCCAGCACCTATAGCGGGGGGGCGACAGATACGCAGTATTTT

v_gene: TRBV14
abundance: .
d_gene: TRBD1
j_gene: TRBJ2-3
CDR3aa: CASSQEGGQGAADTQYF
CDR3nt: TGTGCCAGCAGCCAAGAAGGGGGACAGGGGGCCGCAGATACGCAGTATTTT

v_gene: TRBV11-2
abundance: .
d_gene: .
j_gene: TRBJ1-5
CDR3aa: CASSLDIRRGQPQHF
CDR3nt: TGTGCCAGCAGCTTAGATATTCGTAGGGGCCAGCCCCAGCATTTT

v_gene: TRBV5-4
abundance: .
d_gene: TRBD2
j_gene: TRBJ2-2
CDR3aa: CASSPQTSGNTGELFF
CDR3nt: TGTGCCAGCAGCCCTCAGACTAGCGGAAACACCGGGGAGCTGTTTTTT

v_gene: TRBV18
abundance: .
d_gene: .
j_gene: TRBJ1-1
CDR3aa: CASSPGRANEAFF
CDR3nt: TGTGCCAGCTCACCGGGCAGGGCCAATGAAGCTTTCTTT

v_gene: TRBV4-3
abundance: .
d_gene: .
j_gene: TRBJ1-4
CDR3aa: CASSQDRSYGGEKLFF
CDR3nt: TGCGCCAGCAGCCAAGATCGGTCTTACGGTGGGGAAAAACTGTTTTTT

v_gene: TRBV19
abundance: .
d_gene: TRBD1
j_gene: TRBJ1-4
CDR3aa: CASSFGGGTGGEKLFF
CDR3nt: TGTGCCAGTAGCTTCGGCGGCGGGACAGGGGGAGAAAAACTGTTTTTT

v_gene: TRBV15
abundance: .
d_gene: .
j_gene: TRBJ1-5
CDR3aa: CATSLVGAQPQHF
CDR3nt: TGTGCCACCAGCCTCGTCGGGGCGCAGCCCCAGCATTTT

v_gene: TRBV5-4
abundance: few
d_gene: .
j_gene: TRBJ2-7
CDR3aa: CASSFGGGQRYEQYF
CDR3nt: TGTGCCAGCAGCTTTGGGGGGGGCCAAAGATACGAGCAGTACTTC

v_gene: TRBV10-3
abundance: .
d_gene: .
j_gene: TRBJ1-1
CDR3aa: CAIGDRLNTEAFF
CDR3nt: TGTGCCATCGGAGACAGGCTGAACACTGAAGCTTTCTTT

v_gene: TRBV2
abundance: few
d_gene: .
j_gene: TRBJ2-6
CDR3aa: CASRPGTGQSSGANVLTF
CDR3nt: TGTGCCAGCAGGCCGGGGACGGGGCAGAGCTCTGGGGCCAACGTCCTGACTTTC

v_gene: TRBV7-8
abundance: .
d_gene: .
j_gene: TRBJ1-1
CDR3aa: CASSLREYTEAFF
CDR3nt: TGTGCCAGCAGCCTCAGGGAGTACACTGAAGCTTTCTTT

v_gene: TRBV4-3
abundance: .
d_gene: .
j_gene: TRBJ1-1
CDR3aa: CASSQDTDTYTEAFF
CDR3nt: TGCGCCAGCAGCCAAGATACCGACACGTACACTGAAGCTTTCTTT

v_gene: TRBV5-1
abundance: .
d_gene: TRBD1
j_gene: TRBJ1-4
CDR3aa: CASSVTGGREKLFF
CDR3nt: TGCGCCAGCAGCGTAACAGGGGGCCGTGAAAAACTGTTTTTT

v_gene: TRBV11-2
abundance: .
d_gene: .
j_gene: TRBJ2-2
CDR3aa: CASSLRGGGTGELFF
CDR3nt: TGTGCCAGCAGCCTTAGGGGGGGCGGCACCGGGGAGCTGTTTTTT

v_gene: TRBV11-1
abundance: .
d_gene: .
j_gene: TRBJ2-5
CDR3aa: CASSFLGQVQETQYF
CDR3nt: TGTGCCAGCAGCTTTCTTGGGCAGGTACAAGAGACCCAGTACTTC

v_gene: TRBV6-6
abundance: .
d_gene: TRBD2
j_gene: TRBJ2-7
CDR3aa: CASSYSAGAPYEQYF
CDR3nt: TGTGCCAGCAGTTATTCAGCGGGGGCCCCCTACGAGCAGTACTTC

v_gene: TRBV7-6
abundance: once
d_gene: TRBD1
j_gene: TRBJ1-2
CDR3aa: CASSLGQGYGYTF
CDR3nt: TGTGCCAGCAGCTTAGGACAGGGGTATGGCTACACCTTC

v_gene: TRBV6-6
abundance: .
d_gene: .
j_gene: TRBJ1-1
CDR3aa: CATSRGQRNTEAFF
CDR3nt: TGTGCCACCTCACGGGGGCAGAGGAACACTGAAGCTTTCTTT

v_gene: TRBV7-2
abundance: few
d_gene: TRBD1
j_gene: TRBJ1-6
CDR3aa: CASSLDRGNSPLHF
CDR3nt: TGTGCCAGCAGCTTGGACAGGGGTAATTCACCCCTCCACTTT